The rows below give T cell receptor beta chains drawn from one sample of a study of blood T cell repertoires in COVID-19. Here immunoSEQ multiplex PCR was the method, and the copy in TCRdb shows in-frame clones only, minus some. The table records about 30,000 clones, approximately 71% of them present only once. Material: peripheral blood. The source is a human donor in a cohort sampled during active COVID-19. Both conserved end residues are part of each CDR3. Each record gives: clone size, J gene, V gene, D gene, CDR3 DNA, CDR3 protein. A D gene is named only where the DNA matches it firmly. The listing skips clone size in some rows; elsewhere it reads once, few, many or a size class.

clone_size: NA; j_call: TRBJ1-4; v_call: TRBV28; d_call: NA; cdr3_nt: TGTGCCAGCAGTCGCACAGGGTCTACTAATGAAAAACTGTTTTTT; cdr3_aa: CASSRTGSTNEKLFF
clone_size: NA; j_call: TRBJ1-1; v_call: TRBV5-1; d_call: TRBD1; cdr3_nt: TGCGCCAGCAGCTTGGCCCAGGGGGTCAGCACTGAAGCTTTCTTT; cdr3_aa: CASSLAQGVSTEAFF
clone_size: NA; j_call: TRBJ1-5; v_call: TRBV19; d_call: NA; cdr3_nt: TGTGCCAGTAAAATCTTTAATCAGCCCCAGCATTTT; cdr3_aa: CASKIFNQPQHF
clone_size: NA; j_call: TRBJ2-1; v_call: TRBV4-1; d_call: TRBD2; cdr3_nt: TGCGCCAGCAGCCAGAAACCCGGGACTAGTAGAAATGAGCAGTTCTTC; cdr3_aa: CASSQKPGTSRNEQFF
clone_size: few; j_call: TRBJ1-2; v_call: TRBV28; d_call: TRBD1; cdr3_nt: TGTGCCAGCAGTTTATGGACAGGGGGGAACTATGGCTACACCTTC; cdr3_aa: CASSLWTGGNYGYTF
clone_size: NA; j_call: TRBJ2-3; v_call: TRBV3-1/TRBV3-2; d_call: TRBD2; cdr3_nt: TGTGCCAGCAGCCAACGCGGGGGGGCTAGAACAGATACGCAGTATTTT; cdr3_aa: CASSQRGGARTDTQYF
clone_size: NA; j_call: TRBJ2-3; v_call: TRBV28; d_call: TRBD2; cdr3_nt: TGTGCCAGCAGTTTTCTCACATCGCTGGGACTATCAACAGATACGCAGTATTTT; cdr3_aa: CASSFLTSLGLSTDTQYF
clone_size: NA; j_call: TRBJ2-7; v_call: TRBV1; d_call: NA; cdr3_nt: TGCACCAGCAGCCCGCCCCCAGGTATTCACTACGAGCAGTACTTC; cdr3_aa: CTSSPPPGIHYEQYF
clone_size: NA; j_call: TRBJ1-1; v_call: TRBV5-5; d_call: NA; cdr3_nt: TGTGCCAGCAGCCTCATTGGGACACTGAACACTGAAGCTTTCTTT; cdr3_aa: CASSLIGTLNTEAFF
clone_size: few; j_call: TRBJ1-2; v_call: TRBV2; d_call: NA; cdr3_nt: TGTGCCAGCGGGCGGGGGGTAGAAAGTGGGTATGGCTACACCTTC; cdr3_aa: CASGRGVESGYGYTF
clone_size: NA; j_call: TRBJ2-6; v_call: TRBV7-8; d_call: NA; cdr3_nt: TGTGCCAGCAGCCCCAGGGCTCCTAAAGTCGCTGGGGCCAACGTCCTGACTTTC; cdr3_aa: CASSPRAPKVAGANVLTF
clone_size: few; j_call: TRBJ1-5; v_call: TRBV10-3; d_call: NA; cdr3_nt: TGTGCCATCAGTGAAACAGGGAGACAGCCCCAGCATTTT; cdr3_aa: CAISETGRQPQHF
clone_size: NA; j_call: TRBJ2-5; v_call: TRBV11-3; d_call: NA; cdr3_nt: TGTGCCAGCAGCCCATTATCCCTGGGGGGAGAGACCCAGTACTTC; cdr3_aa: CASSPLSLGGETQYF
clone_size: NA; j_call: TRBJ2-3; v_call: TRBV27; d_call: TRBD2; cdr3_nt: TGTGCCAGCCGACTAGCGGGAGGGCCCGCAGATACGCAGTATTTT; cdr3_aa: CASRLAGGPADTQYF
clone_size: NA; j_call: TRBJ2-6; v_call: TRBV28; d_call: TRBD1; cdr3_nt: TGTGCCAGCAGTTTACTCGGACAGGGGGCGCCCGGGGCCAACGTCCTGACTTTC; cdr3_aa: CASSLLGQGAPGANVLTF
clone_size: few; j_call: TRBJ2-7; v_call: TRBV12-5; d_call: NA; cdr3_nt: TGTGCTAGTGCGGGCAGGGGCCGTTTCCAGCAGTACTTC; cdr3_aa: CASAGRGRFQQYF
clone_size: NA; j_call: TRBJ1-4; v_call: TRBV28; d_call: NA; cdr3_nt: TGTGCCAGCACCCAACAGGGCGGTGGGGAAAAACTGTTTTTT; cdr3_aa: CASTQQGGGEKLFF
clone_size: NA; j_call: TRBJ1-2; v_call: TRBV6-2/TRBV6-3; d_call: NA; cdr3_nt: TGTGCCAGCAGTTACTCGACAGACTATGGCTACACCTTC; cdr3_aa: CASSYSTDYGYTF
clone_size: NA; j_call: TRBJ2-1; v_call: TRBV5-8; d_call: TRBD1; cdr3_nt: TGTGCCAGCAGCCTGGGACAGGGGGACTACAATGAGCAGTTCTTC; cdr3_aa: CASSLGQGDYNEQFF
clone_size: NA; j_call: TRBJ2-7; v_call: TRBV3-1/TRBV3-2; d_call: TRBD2; cdr3_nt: TGTGCCAGCAGCCAACCCGGGACTAGCGAAAACGAGCAGTACTTC; cdr3_aa: CASSQPGTSENEQYF
clone_size: NA; j_call: TRBJ2-1; v_call: TRBV6-6; d_call: NA; cdr3_nt: TGTGCCTCCCGGGACACAAGCTCCTACAATGAGCAGTTCTTC; cdr3_aa: CASRDTSSYNEQFF
clone_size: few; j_call: TRBJ2-1; v_call: TRBV28; d_call: TRBD2; cdr3_nt: TGTGCCAGCAGTCCCTATTGGACTAGCGGCAAACTCAATGAGCAGTTCTTC; cdr3_aa: CASSPYWTSGKLNEQFF
clone_size: NA; j_call: TRBJ1-1; v_call: TRBV4-3; d_call: NA; cdr3_nt: TGCGCCAGCAGCCAAGGACCGGGACTGACGAACACTGAAGCTTTCTTT; cdr3_aa: CASSQGPGLTNTEAFF
clone_size: few; j_call: TRBJ1-2; v_call: TRBV4-3; d_call: NA; cdr3_nt: TGCGCCAGCAACCAAGATCACACAGGGAGTCACTATGGCTACACCTTC; cdr3_aa: CASNQDHTGSHYGYTF
clone_size: NA; j_call: TRBJ2-4; v_call: TRBV11-2; d_call: TRBD1; cdr3_nt: TGTGCCAGCAGCTCCATGATGGACAGGGGGGCGAACATTCAGTACTTC; cdr3_aa: CASSSMMDRGANIQYF
clone_size: once; j_call: TRBJ2-1; v_call: TRBV6-4; d_call: TRBD2; cdr3_nt: TGTGCCAGCAGGGAACTAGCGGGGGGAGTGTATGAGCAGTTCTTC; cdr3_aa: CASRELAGGVYEQFF
clone_size: NA; j_call: TRBJ1-1; v_call: TRBV6-5; d_call: NA; cdr3_nt: TGTGCCAGCAGTTACTCGACGGGGAGCACTGAAGCTTTCTTT; cdr3_aa: CASSYSTGSTEAFF